This is a list of T cell receptor beta chains from one sample in a study of T cells in Graves' hyperthyroidism and ophthalmopathy. In TCRdb, the multiplex PCR reads were re-called with MiXCR into one record per CDR3 protein. The sample shows fewer than 400,000 distinct CDR3 sequences, approximately 17% of them seen only once. Sequences were obtained from blood. Receptor source: a man aged 30 to 45 with Graves' hyperthyroidism. Both conserved end residues are part of each CDR3. The D gene is left open where the match is weak. Clone size is not always given. Where it is, it says once, few, many or a class for expanded clones.

CDR3 DNA,CDR3 protein,D gene,J gene,V gene,clone size
TGTGCCAGCAGCCAACCCGGGACAGGAGGTTACAATGAGCAGTTCTTC,CASSQPGTGGYNEQFF,TRBD1,TRBJ2-1,TRBV3-1,many
TGTGCCAGCAGTGAAGAGTACACTCATTGGCAGTACTTC,CASSEEYTHWQYF,-,TRBJ2-7,TRBV6-1,many
TGCGCCAGCAGCCAAGAGGGCGTCGGTGTCAAGGGAGAGACCCAGTACTTC,CASSQEGVGVKGETQYF,-,TRBJ2-5,TRBV4-1,many
TGTGCCAGCAGCCACCGCGGTAAGCGCCGCTGGGACGAGCAGTACTTC,CASSHRGKRRWDEQYF,-,TRBJ2-7,TRBV4-2,-
TGCAGTGCTAGCCGGGGACTAGAAGACCCCCCAATCTTC,CSASRGLEDPPIF,TRBD2,TRBJ2-1,TRBV20-1,many
TGTGCCAGCAGCCCCTATCGGACTTCTCAAGAGACCCAGTACTTC,CASSPYRTSQETQYF,-,TRBJ2-5,TRBV7-9,many
TGTGCCAGCAGCTTAGATGGGCTAGGTCTCACCCAAGAGACCCAGTACTTC,CASSLDGLGLTQETQYF,-,TRBJ2-5,TRBV11-2,-
TGTGCCAGCTCAGAGCTCACCGGGACAGGCTCCTACGAGCAGTACTTC,CASSELTGTGSYEQYF,TRBD1,TRBJ2-7,TRBV18,few
TGTGCCACCAGTGATTTATATGGGGAACAGCCCCAGCATTTT,CATSDLYGEQPQHF,-,TRBJ1-5,TRBV24-1,few
TGTGCCTGTTTGGTCTTTAATGAAAAACTGTTTTTT,CACLVFNEKLFF,-,TRBJ1-4,TRBV27,-
TGTGCCAGCAGAATAGCGGGGGGCTCCTACAATGAGCAGTTCTTC,CASRIAGGSYNEQFF,TRBD2,TRBJ2-1,TRBV6-1,many
TGTGCCAGCAGCTTGAGTCAGGACTTCTACGAGCAGTACTTC,CASSLSQDFYEQYF,-,TRBJ2-7,TRBV5-4,few
TGTGCCAGCAGCCCCGGGACAGGGGTCGCCGAGCAGTACTTC,CASSPGTGVAEQYF,TRBD1,TRBJ2-7,TRBV6-1,many
TGTGCCAGCAGCCCTACTAGCGGGGGAACAGATACGCAGTATTTT,CASSPTSGGTDTQYF,TRBD2,TRBJ2-3,TRBV5-4,few
TGTGCCAGCCTTTCATCCACTGGGACACTGGGCACAGATACGCAGTATTTT,CASLSSTGTLGTDTQYF,-,TRBJ2-3,TRBV6-1,many
TGCGCCAGCAGCCACCGCAGTGGGGGTAGGAATTCACCCCTCCACTTT,CASSHRSGGRNSPLHF,-,TRBJ1-6,TRBV4-1,-
TGTGCCAGCAGCTTTCACAGGGTTGCCAATTCACCCCTCCACTTT,CASSFHRVANSPLHF,-,TRBJ1-6,TRBV7-2,few
TGTGCCAGCAGCAGTTACAGGGGGGAAAATAGCAATCAGCCCCAGCATTTT,CASSSYRGENSNQPQHF,TRBD1,TRBJ1-5,TRBV5-8,-
TGTGCCAGCAGGGAATCCTACGAGCAGTACTTC,CASRESYEQYF,-,TRBJ2-7,TRBV6-1,many
TGTGCCAGCAGCCAAGATACGGGAGGGGGCGAGCAGTACTTC,CASSQDTGGGEQYF,TRBD2,TRBJ2-7,TRBV3-1,-
TGTGCCTGGAGTTCCGGACCCTTAAAAAACACAGATACGCAGTATTTT,CAWSSGPLKNTDTQYF,-,TRBJ2-3,TRBV30,few
TGCAGTGCTCCTACCTGGAGGACAGGGGGCTACGAGCAGTACTTC,CSAPTWRTGGYEQYF,TRBD1,TRBJ2-7,TRBV20-1,many
TGTGCCGCCAATAGGGGAGACACAGATACGCAGTATTTT,CAANRGDTDTQYF,-,TRBJ2-3,TRBV30,few
TGTGCCAGCAGTTCTCTGACAGGGGGTGGGGGCAACAATGAGCAGTTCTTC,CASSSLTGGGGNNEQFF,TRBD1,TRBJ2-1,TRBV28,many
TGCGCCAGCAGCCCATCGGCAGTGAGCAATCAGCCCCAGCATTTT,CASSPSAVSNQPQHF,-,TRBJ1-5,TRBV5-1,many
TGTGCCAGCAGTCGGACAGGGGATAGCGGGGAGCTGTTTTTT,CASSRTGDSGELFF,TRBD1,TRBJ2-2,TRBV28,-
TGTGCCAGCAGTGGGTCTAGCGGCAGGGAGACCCAGTACTTC,CASSGSSGRETQYF,TRBD2,TRBJ2-5,TRBV2,many
TGTGCCAGCAGCTCACGGCTAGCGGGGGGTCCAGATACGCAGTATTTT,CASSSRLAGGPDTQYF,TRBD2,TRBJ2-3,TRBV7-3,many